The 21 T cell receptor beta chains in this list originate from one sample, sequenced in a study of blood T cell repertoires in COVID-19. Assay used: immunoSEQ multiplex PCR; TCRdb lists only in-frame clones, some missing. The profile covers hundreds of thousands of clones, with 86% appearing a single time and around 13% taken by the ten largest. Sample: peripheral blood. The receptors originated from a woman in her 70s with COVID-19, enrolled during active disease.

The chain carries TRBV4-1 and TRBJ2-7; TRBD1 aligns across 11 bases. The V segment lost 5 bases and the J segment 6 bases; nucleotides outside the gene matches: 12. The CDR3 extends over 16 amino acids. Germline CDR1 MGHRA, CDR2 YSYEKL. CDR3 residues: CASSKGSGDRGGEQYF. The DNA for the CDR3 is TGCGCCAGCAGCAAAGGGAGCGGGGACAGGGGGGGCGAGCAGTACTTC.

The genes are TRBV27 and TRBJ1-6, with 7 bases aligning to TRBD1. This CDR3 contains 13 residues. Trimming took 8 bases from V and 6 from J; bases not matched to a gene: 4. CDR1 and CDR2 (germline): MNHEY, SMNVEV (reference sequence). The CDR3 sequence: CASQGGLNSPLHF. The CDR3 nucleotides read TGTGCCAGCCAGGGGGGCCTTAATTCACCCCTCCACTTT.

The CDR3 is CASSQGTSVIPTDTQYF. Written as DNA, the CDR3 is TGTGCCAGCAGCCAAGGGACTAGCGTCATTCCCACAGATACGCAGTATTTT. V gene TRBV4-2 combines with J gene TRBJ2-3; TRBD2 aligns across 9 bases. Unmatched junction bases numbered 7, after V lost 1 base and J lost 2 bases. Germline V gene lookup returns CDR1 LGHNA and CDR2 YNFKEQ. CDR3 length: 17 residues.

This chain joins TRBV6-2 or TRBV6-3 and TRBJ2-1; 12 bases fit TRBD1. This CDR3 contains 18 residues. Germline V gene data show CDR1 as MNHEY and CDR2 as SVGEGT. After removal of 2 bases from V and 7 bases from J, the junction contained 12 bases not matched to a gene. This CDR3 is CASSYPRDRGLSRNEQFF. CDR3 bases: TGTGCCAGCAGTTACCCCCGGGACAGGGGGCTTTCGAGGAATGAGCAGTTCTTC.

This chain connects TRBV5-1 to TRBJ2-5, with 7 bases matching TRBD2. V gave up 1 base and J gave up 1 base; unmatched junction bases: 7. Germline values: CDR1 SGHRS, CDR2 YFSETQ. The length of the CDR3 is 16 residues. This CDR3 reads CASSLFSGVPQETQYF. The CDR3, as DNA: TGCGCCAGCAGCTTGTTCAGCGGGGTCCCCCAAGAGACCCAGTACTTC.

The rearrangement links TRBV7-2 to TRBJ1-2; 7 nucleotides line up with TRBD1. V trimming: 1 base; J trimming: 2 bases; junction bases outside the gene matches: 13. The CDR3 contains 18 residues. From germline, CDR1 is SGHTA and CDR2 FQGNSA. DNA for the CDR3: TGTGCCAGCAGCTTAGGTTTAGGGGGCGTTTCTCTGAACTATGGCTACACCTTC. This gives the protein CASSLGLGGVSLNYGYTF.

CDR3 sequence (DNA): TGTGCCAGCAGAACGGGACAGGGTCGACATGGCTACACCTTC. Translation: CASRTGQGRHGYTF. The genes are TRBV28 and TRBJ1-2; 9 bases are shared with TRBD1. Looked up from germline, CDR1 is MDHEN and CDR2 is SYDVKM. The CDR3 spans 14 residues. V was clipped by 6 bases and J by 6 bases; unmatched bases: 8.

The J gene is TRBJ1-1, the V gene TRBV19; D possibly corresponds to TRBD1 (5 bases). V was shortened by 9 bases and J by 4 bases, with 12 bases between the two germline ends. Germline CDR1 and CDR2: LNHDA and SQIVND (reference sequence). The CDR3 sequence is 12 residues long. Here the CDR3 reads CASGGRSTEAFF. CDR3 bases: TGTGCCAGCGGGGGTCGGAGCACTGAAGCTTTCTTT.

This chain connects TRBV18 to TRBJ2-6, with D uncertain. The CDR3 runs to 16 residues. CDR1 KGHSH and CDR2 LQKENI come from the germline V gene. Trimming shortened V by 1 base and J by 3 bases, and 10 bases separated the two germline ends. CDR3 in DNA: TGTGCCAGCTCACCACGCCCTCCAGATGGGGCCAACGTCCTGACTTTC. It codes for CASSPRPPDGANVLTF. Looking up the rest from reference TRBV18 and TRBJ2-6 gives the full variable domain: NAGVMQNPRHLVRRRGQEARLRCSPMKGHSHVYWYRQLPEEGLKFMVYLQKENIIDESGMPKERFSAEFPKEGPSILRIQQVVRGDSAAYFCASSPRPPDGANVLTFGAGSRLTVL.

In its sample, this clone was seen many times. The chain recombines TRBV19 with TRBJ1-4; the match to TRBD1 covers 7 bases. This CDR3 is 13 amino acids long. CDR1 and CDR2 (germline): LNHDA, SQIVND (reference sequence). V gave up 6 bases and J gave up 7 bases; unmatched junction bases: 5. The CDR3 reads CASSPTGSEKLFF. CDR3 coding DNA: TGTGCCAGTAGCCCGACAGGGAGTGAAAAACTGTTTTTT.

The chain carries TRBV10-3 and TRBJ1-1; D gene ambiguous. Germline CDR1 ENHRY, CDR2 SYGVKD. V was cut by 8 bases and J by 4 bases, with 14 bases left in between. This CDR3 contains 13 residues. CDR3 bases: TGTGCCATCTCGGAGGGCCAGGCCACTGAAGCTTTCTTT. It codes for CAISEGQATEAFF.

This chain joins TRBV28 and TRBJ2-7; D possibly corresponds to TRBD1 (7 bases). Germline V gives CDR1 MDHEN, CDR2 SYDVKM. Trimming removed 4 bases at V and 6 bases at J, with 19 bases between. This CDR3 is 15 amino acids long. CDR3 bases: TGTGCCAGCAGTTCGGGGGTGACAGGGAAGTTCGAGCAGTACTTC. Translated: CASSSGVTGKFEQYF.

This sequence joins TRBV5-1 and TRBJ1-1; D is possibly TRBD1 (6 bases). The CDR3 runs to 15 residues. V was clipped by 2 bases and J by 1 base, with 12 bases between them. Germline V CDR1 and CDR2: SGHRS, YFSETQ. DNA of the CDR3: TGCGCCAGCAGCTTACACAGGGTCGGGAACACTGAAGCTTTCTTT. Encoded protein: CASSLHRVGNTEAFF.

This chain's CDR3 is CASSPPAGGPTDTQYF. The CDR3 nucleotides are TGTGCCAGCAGCCCCCCCGCGGGGGGGCCGACAGATACGCAGTATTTT. The chain has TRBV9 and TRBJ2-3; TRBD2 matches 9 bases. Unmatched junction bases numbered 9, after V lost 4 bases and J lost 3 bases. Germline assignment: CDR1 SGDLS and CDR2 YYNGEE. This CDR3 contains 16 residues.

The J gene is TRBJ1-5, the V gene TRBV20-1; TRBD1 might be the D (5 bases). The germline CDR1 and CDR2 sequences are DFQATT and SNEGSKA (reference sequence). CDR3 length: 15 residues. V shed 3 bases and J shed 4 bases, with 16 bases lying between them. The CDR3 sequence: CSASPGGGVNQPQHF. DNA for the CDR3: TGCAGTGCTAGTCCCGGGGGGGGAGTGAATCAGCCCCAGCATTTT.

The V gene is TRBV19, the J gene TRBJ2-3; D not certain. This CDR3 is built from 14 residues. Germline values: CDR1 LNHDA, CDR2 SQIVND (reference sequence). Trimming removed 7 bases at V and 1 base at J, with 12 bases between. The CDR3 sequence: CASTEWLGTDTQYF. The DNA for the CDR3 is TGTGCCAGTACGGAGTGGCTCGGCACAGATACGCAGTATTTT.

This CDR3 reads CASSIGLAGSYNEQFF. The CDR3 DNA follows: TGTGCCAGTAGTATAGGGCTAGCGGGCTCCTACAATGAGCAGTTCTTC. The chain is built from TRBV19 and TRBJ2-1; 8 nucleotides line up with TRBD2. The CDR3 runs 16 residues. V trimming: 1 base; J trimming: 0 bases; junction bases outside the gene matches: 2. CDR1 is LNHDA, CDR2 SQIVND, per germline (reference sequence).

Note on this clone: The same CDR3 can be traced to other DNA sequences in this sample. V gene TRBV12-3 or TRBV12-4 combines with J gene TRBJ2-7; D is possibly TRBD2 (6 bases). The CDR3 has 13 residues. V was shortened by 3 bases and J by 0 bases, with 6 bases between the two germline ends. DNA of the CDR3: TGTGCCAGCAGTTTGGAGGGCTCCTACGAGCAGTACTTC. Translation: CASSLEGSYEQYF.

The chain combines TRBV3-1 (or the pseudogene TRBV3-2) with TRBJ1-2; D is undetermined. CDR3 length equals 17 residues. V was clipped by 0 bases and J by 5 bases, with 19 bases between them. The V gene's germline CDR1 is LGHDT and CDR2 YNNKEL (reference sequence). Here the CDR3 reads CASSQEGAGSFWYGYTF. For the CDR3, the DNA is TGTGCCAGCAGCCAAGAAGGCGCAGGTTCCTTCTGGTATGGCTACACCTTC.

The chain couples TRBV30 to TRBJ1-6; 7 positions match TRBD1. Germline CDR1 and CDR2: GTSNPN and SVGIG (reference sequence). This CDR3 is 15 amino acids long. V was clipped by 0 bases and J by 9 bases; unmatched bases: 8. The CDR3 DNA follows: TGTGCCTGGAGTGTGGACAGGTTTTTGAGTTCACCCCTCCACTTT. Its protein is CAWSVDRFLSSPLHF.

J is TRBJ2-7 and V is TRBV5-1; the D gene is possibly TRBD2 (6 bases). V lost 4 bases and J 2 bases, leaving 13 bases between the germline ends. Germline CDR1 reads SGHRS; CDR2 reads YFSETQ. The CDR3 runs to 14 residues. CDR3 residues: CASSLDGLTYEQYF. The CDR3 nucleotides read TGCGCCAGCAGCCTGGACGGACTAACCTACGAGCAGTACTTC.